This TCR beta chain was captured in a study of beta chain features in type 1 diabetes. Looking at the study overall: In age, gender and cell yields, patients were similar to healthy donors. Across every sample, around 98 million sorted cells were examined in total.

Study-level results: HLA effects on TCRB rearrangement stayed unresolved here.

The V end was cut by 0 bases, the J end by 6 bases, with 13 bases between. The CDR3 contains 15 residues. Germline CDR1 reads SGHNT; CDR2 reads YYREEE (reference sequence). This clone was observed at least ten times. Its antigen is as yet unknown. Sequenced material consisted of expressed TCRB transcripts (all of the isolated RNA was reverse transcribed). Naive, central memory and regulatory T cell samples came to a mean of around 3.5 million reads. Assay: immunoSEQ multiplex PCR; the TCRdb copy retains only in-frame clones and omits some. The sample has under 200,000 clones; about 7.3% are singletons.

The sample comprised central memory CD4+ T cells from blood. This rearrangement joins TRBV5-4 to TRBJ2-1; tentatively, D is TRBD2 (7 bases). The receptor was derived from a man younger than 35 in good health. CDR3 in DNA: TGTGCCAGCAGCTTGGGGTGGGGGGGCCCCAATGAGCAGTTCTTC. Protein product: CASSLGWGGPNEQFF.